These 12 T cell receptor beta chains share one sample of origin, sequenced in a study of T cells after yellow fever vaccination. A single record per CDR3 protein comes from TCRdb applying MiXCR to the 5' RACE reads. The table shows a few hundred thousand distinct CDR3 sequences, with around 4.5% occurring only once. The material sequenced was PBMCs, taken 15 days after the yellow fever booster vaccination. The receptors come from a man between 18 and 35 years old who received the YFV17D yellow fever vaccine.

This clonotype has just a few counts. The rearrangement joins TRBV7-2 to TRBJ2-7; the D is unclear. V lost 5 bases to trimming and J lost 0 bases, with 17 bases between them. The CDR3 covers 16 residues. In germline, CDR1 is SGHTA, CDR2 FQGNSA. The CDR3 nucleotides read TGTGCCAGCAGCCCAACCCCCGCCGTAGGCTCCTACGAGCAGTACTTC. Translation gives CASSPTPAVGSYEQYF.

J is TRBJ1-6 and V is TRBV6-6; 11 bases are shared with TRBD1. The CDR3 is made up of 19 amino acids. CDR1 MNHNY and CDR2 SVGAGI come from the germline V gene (reference sequence). The V gene end was trimmed by 7 bases and the J gene end by 7 bases; junction bases not matched to a gene: 18. The CDR3 bases are TGTGCCAGCAATCCGACCGGGACAGGGGGTAGTTACGGCAATTCACCCCTCCACTTT. It yields the protein CASNPTGTGGSYGNSPLHF.

The chain is built from TRBV19 and TRBJ2-7; the D gene is possibly TRBD1 (7 bases). The CDR3 is made up of 16 amino acids. The V end lost 4 bases, the J end lost 1 base, and 17 bases lay between the germline ends. The germline V gene encodes CDR1 LNHDA and CDR2 SQIVND (reference sequence). The CDR3 region is CASSRGGGGASYEQYV. The CDR3 DNA follows: TGTGCCAGTAGTAGGGGAGGAGGGGGCGCATCCTACGAGCAGTACGTC.

This clonotype was detected ten times or more. The chain uses TRBV5-1 and TRBJ1-5; maybe TRBD1 (5 bases). Trimming took off 5 bases at V and 0 bases at J, with 6 bases between the two ends. The CDR3 spans 13 residues. CDR1 is SGHRS, CDR2 YFSETQ, per germline. The CDR3 DNA sequence: TGCGCCAGCAGACAGGATAGCAATCAGCCCCAGCATTTT. It encodes CASRQDSNQPQHF.

This clonotype has a handful of counts. The chain has TRBV20-1 and TRBJ1-1, with 7 bases fitting TRBD1. J lost 3 bases, V lost 6 bases, and 13 bases had no gene match. This CDR3 comprises 15 residues. CDR1 is DFQATT, CDR2 SNEGSKA, per germline (reference sequence). In DNA, the CDR3 is TGCAGTGCCCGGACATTTCAGGGGGGGGACACTGAAGCTTTCTTT. Amino acids: CSARTFQGGDTEAFF.

This clonotype was seen many times. This chain uses TRBV30 with TRBJ2-4, with 9 bases matching TRBD1. The CDR3 is 11 residues long. V shed 5 bases, J shed 15 bases, and the junction held 8 bases outside the gene matches. Per the germline V gene, CDR1 is GTSNPN and CDR2 is SVGIG (reference sequence). The CDR3 sequence is CAWGGQGPRYF. DNA for the CDR3: TGTGCCTGGGGGGGACAGGGCCCGAGGTACTTC.

This clonotype has only a few counts. The genes are TRBV10-3 and TRBJ2-7; D might be TRBD2 (6 bases). Germline loops: CDR1 ENHRY, CDR2 SYGVKD. This CDR3 contains 11 residues. Trimming stripped 6 bases from V and 3 bases from J, with 6 bases between. CDR3 loop: CAIRGGYEQYF. The DNA for the CDR3 is TGTGCCATCAGGGGAGGCTACGAGCAGTACTTC.

The chain employs TRBV12-3 or TRBV12-4 and TRBJ2-2; 7 bases are shared with TRBD2. Unmatched junction bases numbered 14, after V lost 3 bases and J lost 1 base. The CDR3 runs 19 residues. In DNA form, the CDR3 reads TGTGCCAGCAGTTTTAGGTCCGGGGGGAACAAATTGAACACCGGGGAGCTGTTTTTT. Protein sequence: CASSFRSGGNKLNTGELFF.

This clonotype appeared many times. J is TRBJ2-1 and V is TRBV5-1; a weak D match, TRBD2 (6 bases). CDR1 SGHRS and CDR2 YFSETQ come from the germline V gene. The CDR3 is 17 residues long. Deletions cut 0 bases from V and 0 bases from J, with 13 bases between. As DNA, the CDR3 is TGCGCCAGCAGCTTGGGTCGGGGGTTGAGCTCCTACAATGAGCAGTTCTTC. This codes for CASSLGRGLSSYNEQFF.

This clonotype was seen at least ten times. The chain is built from TRBV10-1 and TRBJ2-3; TRBD1 matches 12 bases. The V gene's germline CDR1 is WNHNN and CDR2 SYGVQD (reference sequence). This CDR3 region has 15 residues. Trimming at V came to 6 bases and at J to 4 bases, leaving 5 bases not matched to a gene. The CDR3 sequence: CASRMGQGASDTQYF. The CDR3 DNA follows: TGCGCCAGCAGAATGGGACAGGGGGCATCAGATACGCAGTATTTT.

This clonotype was found many times. The rearrangement joins TRBV5-5 to TRBJ2-3, with no clear D. V shed 3 bases and J shed 9 bases, with 17 bases lying between them. Germline lookup yields CDR1 SGHKS and CDR2 YYEKEE (reference sequence). The CDR3 spans 14 residues. DNA of the CDR3: TGTGCCAGCAGCTCCGACTTGTACCAGACGACGCAGTATTTT. Amino acid sequence: CASSSDLYQTTQYF.

CDR3 sequence (DNA): TGTGCCAGCTCACAGGATACCACAGATACGCAGTATTTT. Translation: CASSQDTTDTQYF. The chain couples TRBV7-3 to TRBJ2-3; perhaps TRBD1 as D (5 bases). This CDR3 region has 13 residues. CDR1 and CDR2 (germline): SGHTA, FQGTGA. V lost 8 bases, J lost 2 bases, and 11 bases lay in between. The full variable domain, in which reference TRBV7-3 and TRBJ2-3 provide the parts outside the CDR3, is GAGVSQTPSNKVTEKGKYVELRCDPISGHTALYWYRQSLGQGPEFLIYFQGTGAADDSGLPNDRFFAVRPEGSVSTLKIQRTERGDSAVYLCASSQDTTDTQYFGPGTRLTVL.